This T cell receptor beta chain was sequenced during a study of T-cell reconstitution after alpha-beta-depleted transplantation in children. Molecular barcoding with unique molecular identifiers was used for the TCRbeta library. Each CDR3 protein gets one entry after TCRdb re-called the PCR reads with MiXCR. The repertoire holds 70,000 to 95,000 distinct CDR3 sequences, with 10% to 15% as singletons. Germline CDR1 LGHDT, CDR2 YNNKEL (reference sequence). The V gene lost 4 bases and the J gene lost 5 bases, with 11 bases spanning the gap. The CDR3 runs 14 residues. This clonotype was detected ten times or more.

This specimen consisted of PBMCs from the stem cell graft donor, obtained from the stem cell graft. This chain links TRBV3-1 with TRBJ2-2; D not certain. The origin of this receptor is a human donor who donated a stem cell graft to a child with inherited bone marrow failure. CDR3 sequence reads: CASSLQPWTGELFF. The CDR3 DNA reads TGTGCCAGCAGCCTCCAGCCGTGGACCGGGGAGCTGTTTTTT.